The sequence of this TCR beta chain was determined in a study of blood T cell repertoires in COVID-19. Across the whole study: The origin of the acute and convalescent COVID-19 samples was the United States, Italy and Spain.

Which cohort a participant joined came from the clinical history participants gave. Donors in Cohort 3 who had recovered were those with two negative PCRs, healthcare professional clearance, or resolution of their symptoms. With 0 bases clipped from V and 11 bases from J, the junction kept 10 bases outside the gene matches. Germline V lookup: CDR1 SGHNT, CDR2 YYREEE (reference sequence). This CDR3 spans 14 amino acids. TCRdb's copy holds only in-frame clones and misses some; the assay was immunoSEQ multiplex PCR. The repertoire includes more than 300,000 clones, more than 85% of them detected once, and less than 20% sits in the top ten.

The specimen was PBMCs or T cells enriched from blood (not recorded which). The rearrangement links TRBV5-4 to TRBJ1-1; 7 nucleotides match TRBD1. The sequence derives from a woman in her 30s who had recovered from COVID-19. CDR3 amino acids: CASSLAGQPKGAFF. As DNA, the CDR3 is TGTGCCAGCAGCTTGGCGGGACAGCCGAAAGGGGCTTTCTTT.